The entry below gives a single T cell receptor beta chain sequence along with its context. Its antigen is as yet unknown. The sequencing template was cDNA reverse transcribed from extracted RNA. Measured with immunoSEQ multiplex PCR; TCRdb has only the in-frame clones, and not every one. The sample comprises about 180,000 clones, about 55% of which are singletons, and 11% rests with the top ten. The CDR3 spans 15 residues. The V gene's germline CDR1 is LNHDA and CDR2 SQIVND (reference sequence). V trimming: 7 bases; J trimming: 8 bases; junction bases outside the gene matches: 12. These data come from a study of CD8+ T cells in alopecia areata. Study-level findings and limits: Among the top 100, expanded CD8+ clones were significantly decreased by tofacitinib, as was scalp clonality.

Regarding treatment: oral pan-JAK inhibitor, 5-10 mg twice daily. Alopecia areata patients gave lesional scalp punch biopsies and peripheral blood samples. The chain recombines TRBV19 with TRBJ1-5, with 9 bases that match TRBD1. This receptor was identified in a human donor with alopecia areata. Specimen: CD8+ T cells sorted from blood, collected at week 24, from a patient treated with tofacitinib. CDR3 bases: TGTGCCAGTACGGGAAACAGGGGGCGCGGGGAGCCCCAGCATTTT. Its translation: CASTGNRGRGEPQHF.